This T cell receptor (beta chain) derives from a study of blood T cell repertoires in COVID-19. Study-level information: Acute-phase and convalescent COVID-19 samples originated in the United States, Italy and Spain. PBMCs, B-cell-depleted T cells, or T cells provided the cDNA or gDNA that made up the material.

Under the authors' procedure: How many nucleated cells were present was estimated from reference gene primer amplification. The method was immunoSEQ multiplex PCR; TCRdb's version includes in-frame clones alone and lacks a portion of them. V, J and clone size are taken as reported in that table, and D and trimming were inferred from the DNA itself. This sample has about 200,000 clones, with around 84% found just once. Trimming cost V 4 bases and J 1 base; bases outside gene matches: 4. From germline, CDR1 is SGHRS and CDR2 YFSETQ. This CDR3 comprises 14 residues. The clonotype comes from a man aged 45-65 years with active or convalescent COVID-19. The chain has TRBV5-1 and TRBJ1-1; 7 nucleotides agree with TRBD1. Material: peripheral blood. Here the CDR3 reads CASSPGQRNTEAFF. Here the CDR3 DNA reads TGCGCCAGCAGCCCGGGACAGAGGAACACTGAAGCTTTCTTT.